A single sample is the source of the 20 T cell receptor beta chains below, sequenced in a study of blood T cell repertoires in COVID-19. The assay was immunoSEQ multiplex PCR, and TCRdb's table has in-frame clones only and misses some. The sample lists approximately 50,000 clones, 90% seen once, with almost 4% in the top ten. What was sequenced was peripheral blood. The origin of the receptors is a human donor in a cohort sampled during active COVID-19.

This clone is a singleton in its sample. The chain combines TRBV7-8 with TRBJ1-4, with D perhaps matching TRBD1 (6 bases). CDR1 SGHVS and CDR2 FQNEAQ come from the germline V gene. The V gene lost 1 base and the J gene lost 8 bases, with 11 bases spanning the gap. This CDR3 spans 14 amino acids. Here the CDR3 DNA reads TGTGCCAGCAGCTTAGGGGGGGGCCAGGAAAAACTGTTTTTT. Protein: CASSLGGGQEKLFF.

This clone was seen only once. J is TRBJ2-7 and V is TRBV5-8; 9 bases map to TRBD1. Germline values: CDR1 SGHTS, CDR2 YDEGEE. The CDR3 totals 15 residues. V shed 4 bases, J shed 0 bases, and the junction held 5 bases outside the gene matches. In DNA form, the CDR3 reads TGTGCCAGCAGCGCGGGACAGGGAAGCTCCTACGAGCAGTACGTC. This gives the protein CASSAGQGSSYEQYV.

The chain uses TRBV28 and TRBJ1-2; D not certain. CDR1 MDHEN and CDR2 SYDVKM come from the germline V gene. The V end lost 3 bases, the J end lost 4 bases, and 6 bases lay between the germline ends. The CDR3 runs to 12 residues. The CDR3 bases are TGTGCCAGCAGTTTTCAAGCCTATGGCTACACCTTC. Translation: CASSFQAYGYTF.

The V gene is TRBV5-1, the J gene TRBJ1-2; no clear D gene. The CDR3 is 13 amino acids. V was cut by 0 bases and J by 2 bases, with 5 bases left in between. Germline assignment: CDR1 SGHRS and CDR2 YFSETQ. CDR3 loop: CASSLGQNYGYTF. CDR3 nucleotides: TGCGCCAGCAGCTTGGGGCAGAACTATGGCTACACCTTC.

This clone occurred once. This rearrangement joins TRBV5-5 to TRBJ2-7, with D possibly TRBD2 on 5 matching bases. CDR1 and CDR2 (germline): SGHKS, YYEKEE (reference sequence). The V gene lost 4 bases and the J gene lost 3 bases, with 11 bases spanning the gap. This CDR3 is built from 13 residues. CDR3 sequence: CASSPEGYYEQYF. Here the CDR3 DNA reads TGTGCCAGCAGCCCCGAGGGTTACTACGAGCAGTACTTC.

CDR3 nucleotides: TGTGCCAGCAGCCCCGTCCCGGGACAGGGGCCGAACACTGAAGCTTTCTTT. This codes for CASSPVPGQGPNTEAFF. This chain uses TRBV3-1 (or the pseudogene TRBV3-2) with TRBJ1-1; 10 positions agree with TRBD1. CDR3 length: 17 residues. V dropped 4 bases and J dropped 1; count of bases not matched to a gene: 9. Germline CDR1 reads LGHDT; CDR2 reads YNNKEL (reference sequence).

This rearrangement joins TRBV3-1 (or the pseudogene TRBV3-2) to TRBJ1-2; maybe TRBD1 (6 bases). Germline CDR1 is LGHDT and CDR2 is YNNKEL (reference sequence). The length of the CDR3 is 13 residues. The V gene lost 1 base and the J gene lost 8 bases, with 11 bases spanning the gap. The CDR3 DNA follows: TGTGCCAGCAGCCAAGGGACAACAGGGGGCTACACCTTC. It translates to CASSQGTTGGYTF.

The rearrangement uses TRBV19 and TRBJ1-1, with 7 bases fitting TRBD1. J lost 3 bases, V lost 6 bases, and 7 bases had no gene match. Germline CDR1 is LNHDA and CDR2 is SQIVND (reference sequence). The CDR3 length is 14 residues. In DNA, the CDR3 is TGTGCCAGTAGAGGGGGCCCGGTGGACACTGAAGCTTTCTTT. Translation gives CASRGGPVDTEAFF.

This clone was seen once. J is TRBJ2-2 and V is TRBV24-1; 10 positions agree with TRBD1. V lost 0 bases, J lost 7 bases, and 4 bases stayed unmatched. CDR1 is KGHDR and CDR2 is SFDVKD in the germline V gene. This CDR3 comprises 16 residues. This CDR3 is CATSDLGTGENGELFF. The CDR3, as DNA: TGTGCCACCAGTGATTTGGGGACAGGGGAGAACGGGGAGCTGTTTTTT.

This rearrangement joins TRBV7-2 to TRBJ2-3, with D tentatively TRBD1 (6 bases). The length of the CDR3 is 12 residues. The V end was cut by 3 bases, the J end by 11 bases, with 12 bases between. Germline-derived CDR1 and CDR2 are SGHTA and FQGNSA. CDR3 sequence (DNA): TGTGCCAGCAGCTTCAATGACAGGAGGCAGTATTTT. Its translation is CASSFNDRRQYF.

The CDR3 sequence is CASTAFGTGVGYTF. The DNA of the CDR3 is TGTGCCAGCACCGCATTCGGGACAGGGGTCGGCTACACCTTC. The rearrangement links TRBV27 to TRBJ1-2; TRBD1 matches at 10 bases. This CDR3 region has 14 residues. V trimming: 7 bases; J trimming: 8 bases; junction bases outside the gene matches: 10. Germline values: CDR1 MNHEY, CDR2 SMNVEV (reference sequence).

The rearrangement joins TRBV6-6 to TRBJ1-1, with 8 nucleotides matching TRBD1. The CDR3 is 14 residues long. Germline V gene sequence: CDR1 MNHNY, CDR2 SVGAGI (reference sequence). The V segment lost 4 bases and the J segment 4 bases; nucleotides outside the gene matches: 5. The CDR3 sequence: CASSSGQGGTEAFF. The CDR3 region has the DNA TGTGCCAGCAGTTCCGGACAGGGCGGCACTGAAGCTTTCTTT.

J is TRBJ1-5 and V is TRBV4-1; the D gene is possibly TRBD1 (5 bases). V was shortened by 2 bases and J by 6 bases, with 8 bases between the two germline ends. This CDR3 region has 13 residues. The germline V gene has CDR1 MGHRA and CDR2 YSYEKL. CDR3 nucleotide sequence: TGCGCCAGCAGCCAATCAGGGTTTCAGCCCCAGCATTTT. It specifies CASSQSGFQPQHF.

This chain connects TRBV6-2 or TRBV6-3 to TRBJ2-7, with 8 bases matching TRBD2. The CDR3 runs 15 residues. The V gene's germline CDR1 is MNHEY and CDR2 SVGEGT. V was pared by 4 bases and J by 6 bases, with 11 bases of the junction left unmatched. CDR3 protein: CASSSETSDVSEQYF. Here the CDR3 DNA reads TGTGCCAGCAGTTCCGAGACTAGCGATGTTAGCGAGCAGTACTTC.

The chain has TRBV28 and TRBJ2-7, with 7 bases lining up with TRBD2. Germline V lookup: CDR1 MDHEN, CDR2 SYDVKM. CDR3 size: 15 residues. V shed 6 bases, J shed 4 bases, and the junction held 12 bases outside the gene matches. The CDR3, as DNA: TGTGCCAGCAGACCGACTAGCTCTTCCACTTACGAGCAGTACTTC. It is translated as CASRPTSSSTYEQYF.

This clone has a handful of counts. The rearrangement uses TRBV7-8 and TRBJ2-7; TRBD1 agrees at 7 bases. The germline V gene has CDR1 SGHVS and CDR2 FQNEAQ. V shed 4 bases, J shed 2 bases, and the junction held 8 bases outside the gene matches. This CDR3 contains 15 residues. The CDR3 nucleotides are TGTGCCAGCAGCTACTACCGGGACAGAACCTACGAGCAGTACTTC. Its translation: CASSYYRDRTYEQYF.

The V gene is TRBV6-5, the J gene TRBJ1-1, with D possibly matching TRBD1 (6 bases). Trimming stripped 5 bases from V and 2 bases from J, with 15 bases between. Germline values: CDR1 MNHEY, CDR2 SVGAGI. The CDR3 contains 15 residues. CDR3 in amino acids: CASSQASRGNTEAFF. CDR3 DNA: TGTGCCAGCAGTCAGGCAAGCAGGGGTAACACTGAAGCTTTCTTT.

The chain is built from TRBV5-6 and TRBJ1-4; D may be TRBD1 (6 bases). Germline values: CDR1 SGHDT, CDR2 YYEEEE. The CDR3 consists of 14 residues. The V gene lost 2 bases and the J gene lost 6 bases, with 11 bases spanning the gap. In nucleotides, the CDR3 is TGTGCCAGCAGCTTTAGGGGGGGATATGAAAAACTGTTTTTT. It is translated as CASSFRGGYEKLFF.

The genes are TRBV10-1 and TRBJ2-6; TRBD2 agrees at 10 bases. There are 17 residues in the CDR3. Germline V gives CDR1 WNHNN, CDR2 SYGVQD (reference sequence). The ends lost 7 bases at V and 1 base at J; junction bases unmatched: 7. The CDR3 sequence is CASILAGVPSGANVLTF. The CDR3 region has the DNA TGCGCCAGCATTCTAGCGGGAGTGCCTTCTGGGGCCAACGTCCTGACTTTC.

The CDR3 DNA is TGTGCCAGCAGCCTCAGCGGGGGGGGTCTTTGGGAGACCCAGTACTTC. Translation gives CASSLSGGGLWETQYF. The rearrangement joins TRBV28 to TRBJ2-5; 10 bases line up with TRBD2. This CDR3 contains 16 residues. Trimming cost V 6 bases and J 5 bases; bases outside gene matches: 12. Germline V gene data show CDR1 as MDHEN and CDR2 as SYDVKM.